The entry below gives a single T cell receptor (beta chain) sequence along with its context. Its antigen specificity is not known. No quality values exist for individual bases; no much larger clone is one base distant. Library generation was performed with 5' RACE. The data were produced on a NextSeq 500. In the TCR library protocol, unique molecular identifiers were attached to individual cDNA molecules to correct for PCR bias and sequencing error. Both TCR alpha and beta chains were sequenced, and tight co-correlation was observed between alpha and beta sequence abundances in each sample. The source study handled its data this way. Decombinator V4 was used to annotate the V gene, J gene and CDR3 of the TCR sequences. TCRs were defined as expanded if a significant change between any two time points was detected under a Poisson model with p below 0.0001. TCR abundances were normalised to the total number of TCRs sequenced per sample and were expressed as counts per million. TRAV1-2 paired with TRAJ12, TRAJ20 or TRAJ33 defined MAIT TCRs, while TRAV10 paired with TRAJ18 defined iNKT TCRs. VDJdb, accessed 1 November 2021, was searched for CMV, EBV and SARS-CoV-2 annotated TCRs, with TCRs annotated for multiple antigens excluded. The public sequencing data were trimmed at Q25 with fastp and processed into clonotypes with MiXCR by TCRdb, which kept only in-frame beta chains. CDR3 protein sequences are deduplicated, and each keeps its most common genes and DNA. The V and J calls shown here were made by TCRdb, not taken from the authors' results. The sample has approximately 50,000 distinct CDR3 sequences on record, approximately 11% of them singletons. Of the sample, about 13% is held by the ten largest clones.

The CDR3 runs 14 residues from the cysteine to the phenylalanine. Only the CDR3 portion is preserved as DNA: 42 bases, with reading frame beginning at the first base. V is pared back by 5 bases and J by 5 bases, with 10 bases lying between the germline termini. Looking up the germline V gene yields CDR1 MNHEY and CDR2 SVGAGI. Set within a cohort of healthcare workers in London, UK, this nested case-control study involved weekly PCR testing of nasopharyngeal swabs along with blood sampling. Healthcare workers were enrolled in the week of the UK lockdown, from 23 to 31 March 2020, and were followed every week for up to roughly 15 weeks. The entry originates in a study of early T cells in non-severe SARS-CoV-2 infection (dated by TCRdb to 2020 to 2023). Broadly, across the study: Because TCR sequencing relied on bulk RNA taken from unsorted whole blood, pairing of alpha and beta chains was not possible. Summary of the overall study and its limitations: VDJdb matching was skewed toward anti-spike CD8 responses, so virus-specific expansions were likely underestimated and private and CD4 specificities were missed.

Sample: whole blood. The sequence is built from TRBV6-5 and TRBJ1-6; the D gene is unclear. The receptor comes from an adult who was a healthcare worker with PCR-confirmed SARS-CoV-2 infection or an uninfected control (not recorded which). The DNA sequence follows: TGTGCCAGCAGTCGAGACTTAAATAATTCACCCCTCCACTTT. This translates into CASSRDLNNSPLHF.